This passage covers 15 T cell receptor beta chains from one sample sequenced in a study of cytomegalovirus exposure and HLA in healthy donors. Vbeta (60) and Jbeta (13) primers were used in the PCR. The assay was immunoSEQ multiplex PCR, and TCRdb's table has in-frame clones only and misses some. The sample lists 60,000 to 70,000 clones, roughly 78% occurring once. The sample taken for sequencing was PBMCs. These TCRs come from a man aged 35-49 years in good health and CMV-seronegative.

This clone was observed a single time. The chain links TRBV21-1 to TRBJ2-7; no check of the table's D call, TRBD2, against the DNA was made. TRBV21-1 is tagged as a pseudogene. CDR3 length: 13 amino acids. The CDR3 loop reads CASSRGGSYEQYF. The CDR3, as DNA: TGTGCCAGCAGCAGGGGCGGGAGCTACGAGCAGTACTTC.

The chain couples TRBV4-1 to TRBJ1-4; TRBD1 matches at 9 bases. The CDR3 consists of 17 residues. Germline lookup yields CDR1 MGHRA and CDR2 YSYEKL. V was clipped by 4 bases and J by 2 bases; unmatched bases: 8. This CDR3 reads CASSPRDRVETNEKLFF. CDR3 sequence (DNA): TGCGCCAGCAGCCCTAGGGACAGGGTGGAGACTAATGAAAAACTGTTTTTT.

The chain has TRBV11-2 and TRBJ2-5, with D possibly being TRBD2 (6 bases). This CDR3 region has 15 residues. The germline V gene has CDR1 SGHAT and CDR2 FQNNGV. The ends were cut back, 5 bases at V and 7 bases at J, with 20 bases in the middle. The CDR3 DNA reads as TGTGCCAGCAGCGGGGCGGGGTCAGGAACAGTGACCCAGTACTTC. This gives the protein CASSGAGSGTVTQYF.

The chain joins TRBV6-5 to TRBJ1-1, with 8 bases identical to TRBD1. The CDR3 contains 15 residues. J lost 0 bases, V lost 1 base, and 1 base had no gene match. Germline CDR1 MNHEY, CDR2 SVGAGI. The CDR3 is CASSYWTGMNTEAFF. The CDR3, as DNA: TGTGCCAGCAGTTACTGGACAGGGATGAACACTGAAGCTTTCTTT.

The gene calls are TRBV28 and TRBJ2-1; 11 bases line up with TRBD2. The CDR3 is made up of 15 amino acids. V lost 6 bases, J lost 6 bases, and 7 bases stayed unmatched. Germline CDR1 MDHEN, CDR2 SYDVKM. CDR3 loop: CASSPGTSGGNEQFF. For the CDR3, the DNA is TGTGCCAGCAGCCCCGGGACTAGCGGTGGCAATGAGCAGTTCTTC.

The chain uses TRBV19 and TRBJ1-2; 9 bases match TRBD1. Trimming took 6 bases from V and 9 from J; bases not matched to a gene: 8. Per germline, CDR1 LNHDA and CDR2 SQIVND (reference sequence). This CDR3 region has 13 residues. CDR3 sequence: CASRGSTGGSYTF. The CDR3 DNA reads TGTGCCAGTAGGGGCTCGACAGGGGGGAGCTACACCTTC. The full variable domain, rest sourced from reference TRBV19 and TRBJ1-2, is DGGITQSPKYLFRKEGQNVTLSCEQNLNHDAMYWYRQDPGQGLRLIYYSQIVNDFQKGDIAEGYSVSREKKESFPLTVTSAQKNPTAFYLCASRGSTGGSYTFGSGTRLTVV.

A word on this clone: A far larger clone is off by one base, so a read error is likely. V usage is TRBV7-9 and J usage is TRBJ2-7; the D is unclear. V was pared by 2 bases and J by 3 bases, with 5 bases between. Germline-derived CDR1 and CDR2 are SEHNR and FQNEAQ (reference sequence). The CDR3 has 12 residues. CDR3 protein: CASSLTVYEQYF. The CDR3 coding sequence is TGTGCCAGCAGCTTAACAGTCTACGAGCAGTACTTC.

The chain employs TRBV11-3 and TRBJ2-5; 8 bases agree with TRBD1. The J call is in doubt because the DNA end fits TRBJ2-7 better. Germline V gene data show CDR1 as SGHNT and CDR2 as YENEEA. This CDR3 has 13 residues. The CDR3 spells CASSSRTGYEQYF. In DNA form, the CDR3 reads TGTGCCAGCAGCTCCCGGACAGGGTACGAGCAGTACTTC.

The chain employs TRBV28 and TRBJ1-3; D unresolved. Trimming removed 4 bases at V and 4 bases at J, with 14 bases between. The germline V gene has CDR1 MDHEN and CDR2 SYDVKM. The CDR3 length is 15 residues. In DNA, the CDR3 is TGTGCCAGCAGTTCCCTAGGAGGGCCCGGAAACACCATATATTTT. Translation gives CASSSLGGPGNTIYF. The full variable domain, its missing parts supplied by reference TRBV28 and TRBJ1-3, is DVKVTQSSRYLVKRTGEKVFLECVQDMDHENMFWYRQDPGLGLRLIYFSYDVKMKEKGDIPEGYSVSREKKERFSLILESASTNQTSMYLCASSSLGGPGNTIYFGEGSWLTVV.

This chain connects TRBV5-1 to TRBJ2-2; 11 bases align to TRBD2. CDR1 SGHRS and CDR2 YFSETQ come from the germline V gene. Unmatched junction bases numbered 5, after V lost 4 bases and J lost 3 bases. The CDR3 sequence is 16 residues long. The CDR3 region has the DNA TGCGCCAGCAGCCCTCTAGCGGGGGGTCACACCGGGGAGCTGTTTTTT. Protein: CASSPLAGGHTGELFF.

V and J are TRBV7-2 and TRBJ2-7, with 8 bases matching TRBD2. CDR3 length: 16 amino acids. V was pared by 4 bases and J by 2 bases, with 10 bases of the junction left unmatched. Germline CDR1 SGHTA, CDR2 FQGNSA. Written as DNA, the CDR3 is TGTGCCAGCAGCTCGTATAGCGGGGCCCTTACCTACGAGCAGTACTTC. Its translation is CASSSYSGALTYEQYF.

This chain links TRBV5-1 with TRBJ1-4, with 7 bases lining up with TRBD1. Trimming cost V 0 bases and J 7 bases; bases outside gene matches: 6. Germline V lookup: CDR1 SGHRS, CDR2 YFSETQ. The CDR3 is 15 residues long. The CDR3 reads CASSLEGGWGEKLFF. The CDR3 coding sequence is TGCGCCAGCAGCTTGGAAGGGGGCTGGGGTGAAAAACTGTTTTTT.

The chain couples TRBV6-5 to TRBJ2-1, with a tentative D call TRBD2 (5 bases). CDR3 length equals 14 residues. Germline-derived CDR1 and CDR2 are MNHEY and SVGAGI. Trimming left V 5 bases short and J 11 bases short, with 19 bases between. CDR3 nucleotide sequence: TGTGCCAGCAGTCAGAAGCGGTCCCCGATTAAGCAGTTCTTC. It is translated as CASSQKRSPIKQFF.

V is TRBV27 and J is TRBJ2-5; TRBD1 agrees at 7 bases. Germline values: CDR1 MNHEY, CDR2 SMNVEV (reference sequence). This CDR3 contains 14 residues. V was pared by 6 bases and J by 4 bases, with 8 bases of the junction left unmatched. The CDR3 DNA reads as TGTGCCAGCAGGAGGGACAGTATCGGAGAGACCCAGTACTTC. Translation gives CASRRDSIGETQYF.

This chain connects TRBV29-1 to TRBJ2-7; 7 bases align to TRBD1. The V segment lost 6 bases and the J segment 2 bases; nucleotides outside the gene matches: 7. There are 13 residues in the CDR3. Germline loops: CDR1 SQVTM, CDR2 ANQGSEA. The CDR3 loop is CSVSGTAPYEQYF. The CDR3 DNA follows: TGCAGCGTCTCCGGGACAGCACCCTACGAGCAGTACTTC.